These 10 T cell receptor beta chains were sequenced from one sample in a study of blood T cell repertoires in COVID-19. Profiling relied on immunoSEQ multiplex PCR, and the TCRdb table lists in-frame clones only, not all of them. The repertoire holds a few hundred thousand clones, roughly 90% seen once, with approximately 1.2% in the top ten. Specimen: peripheral blood. All receptors derive from a man between 35 and 55 years old with acute or convalescent COVID-19.

The CDR3 here is CASSPAGNEQYF. DNA for the CDR3: TGTGCCAGCTCACCAGCAGGCAACGAGCAGTACTTC. The chain is built from TRBV18 and TRBJ2-7, with D hard to call. The CDR3 sequence is 12 residues long. Trimming took off 2 bases at V and 5 bases at J, with 7 bases between the two ends. CDR1 and CDR2 (germline): KGHSH, LQKENI.

This clone appeared once. This chain links TRBV27 with TRBJ1-6; 11 bases line up with TRBD1. The ends lost 3 bases at V and 7 bases at J; junction bases unmatched: 11. Germline-derived CDR1 and CDR2 are MNHEY and SMNVEV (reference sequence). The CDR3 runs to 18 residues. CDR3 in DNA: TGTGCCAGCAGTTTGACTCCTCCGGGACAGGGGGGGAATTCACCCCTCCACTTT. Residues: CASSLTPPGQGGNSPLHF.

The CDR3 bases are TGTGCCACCGGTAAAGACAGGGGACACTATGGCTACACCTTC. Encoded protein: CATGKDRGHYGYTF. V gene TRBV24-1 combines with J gene TRBJ1-2, with 8 bases matching TRBD1. Germline CDR1 KGHDR, CDR2 SFDVKD. This CDR3 is built from 14 residues. The V segment lost 9 bases and the J segment 3 bases; nucleotides outside the gene matches: 8.

This clone has only one observation. The V gene is TRBV28, the J gene TRBJ1-1; 10 bases are shared with TRBD1. CDR1 is MDHEN and CDR2 is SYDVKM in the germline V gene. The CDR3 runs to 15 residues. V gave up 5 bases and J gave up 7 bases; unmatched junction bases: 10. CDR3 DNA sequence: TGTGCCAGCAGTATCCTCAGGGACAGGGGTAATGAAGCTTTCTTT. It yields the protein CASSILRDRGNEAFF.

This clone was observed once. The chain employs TRBV7-2 and TRBJ2-5; D remains ambiguous. CDR3 length: 11 residues. Trimming stripped 7 bases from V and 5 bases from J, with 8 bases between. Germline loops: CDR1 SGHTA, CDR2 FQGNSA. CDR3 DNA: TGTGCCAGCACCCCGGTTGAGACCCAGTACTTC. Translation: CASTPVETQYF.

CDR3 DNA sequence: TGTGCCACAGCTTCCGAAGATAGCAATCAGCCCCAGCATTTT. As protein: CATASEDSNQPQHF. The chain joins TRBV24-1 to TRBJ1-5, with D uncertain. Trimming removed 10 bases at V and 0 bases at J, with 12 bases between. The CDR3 contains 14 residues. Looked up from germline, CDR1 is KGHDR and CDR2 is SFDVKD.

The V gene is TRBV7-9, the J gene TRBJ1-4, with a tentative D call TRBD1 (6 bases). This CDR3 spans 15 amino acids. Trimming pared 5 bases from V and 0 bases from J, leaving 10 bases between. The germline gives CDR1 SEHNR, CDR2 FQNEAQ (reference sequence). This chain's CDR3 is CASSLNRATNEKLFF. The CDR3 bases are TGTGCCAGCAGCCTCAACAGGGCAACTAATGAAAAACTGTTTTTT.

The chain joins TRBV19 to TRBJ1-5, with 7 positions matching TRBD1. Germline lookup yields CDR1 LNHDA and CDR2 SQIVND (reference sequence). The CDR3 is 18 residues long. After removal of 6 bases from V and 0 bases from J, the junction contained 14 bases not matched to a gene. The CDR3 loop reads CASSRFVGTVYSNQPQHF. For the CDR3, the DNA is TGTGCCAGTAGCCGCTTCGTGGGGACAGTTTATAGCAATCAGCCCCAGCATTTT.

This clone was counted a single time. The chain employs TRBV7-3 and TRBJ1-1, with a possible D match to TRBD1 (5 bases). The CDR3 loop spans 17 amino acids. Germline lookup yields CDR1 SGHTA and CDR2 FQGTGA. V was shortened by 3 bases and J by 0 bases, with 17 bases between the two germline ends. The DNA for the CDR3 is TGTGCCAGCAGCTTTTCCCGTATGACAGACATGAACACTGAAGCTTTCTTT. Protein product: CASSFSRMTDMNTEAFF. Full variable domain (outside the CDR3, taken from reference TRBV7-3 and TRBJ1-1): GAGVSQTPSNKVTEKGKYVELRCDPISGHTALYWYRQSLGQGPEFLIYFQGTGAADDSGLPNDRFFAVRPEGSVSTLKIQRTERGDSAVYLCASSFSRMTDMNTEAFFGQGTRLTVV.

V is TRBV14 and J is TRBJ1-2; 8 nucleotides match TRBD1. The germline gives CDR1 SGHDN, CDR2 FVKESK. J was trimmed by 4 bases and V by 7 bases; bases with no gene match: 8. The CDR3 consists of 14 residues. The CDR3 region has the DNA TGTGCCAGCAAAACCGGGACAGGTTTCTATGGCTACACCTTC. This gives the protein CASKTGTGFYGYTF.